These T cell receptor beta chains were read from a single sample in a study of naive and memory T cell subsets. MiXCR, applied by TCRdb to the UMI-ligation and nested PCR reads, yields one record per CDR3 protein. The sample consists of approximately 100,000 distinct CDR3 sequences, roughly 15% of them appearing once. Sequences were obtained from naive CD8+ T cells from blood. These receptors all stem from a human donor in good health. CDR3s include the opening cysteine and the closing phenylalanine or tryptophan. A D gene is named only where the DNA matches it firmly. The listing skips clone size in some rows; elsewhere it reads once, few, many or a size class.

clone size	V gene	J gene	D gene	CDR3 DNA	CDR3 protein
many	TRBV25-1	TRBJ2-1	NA	TGTGCCAGCAGTGATTCAGGGTTTAGTGAGCAGTTCTTC	CASSDSGFSEQFF
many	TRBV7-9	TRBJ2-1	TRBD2	TGTGCCAGCAGCTTACTAGCGGGAGGGTTCTATGAGCAGTTCTTC	CASSLLAGGFYEQFF
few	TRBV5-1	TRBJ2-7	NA	TGCGCCAGCAGCCACGGGATCCTCATGGGGGAGCAGTACTTC	CASSHGILMGEQYF
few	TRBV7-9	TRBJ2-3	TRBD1	TGTGCCAGCAGCCAGGGGGCCGAAGATACGCAGTATTTT	CASSQGAEDTQYF
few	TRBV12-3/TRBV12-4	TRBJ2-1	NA	TGTGCCAGCAGTTCCGAGACTACCCTCTACTACAATGAGCAGTTCTTC	CASSSETTLYYNEQFF
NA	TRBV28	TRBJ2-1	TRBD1	TGTGCCAGCGGGGACAGGTACAATGAGCAGTTCTTC	CASGDRYNEQFF
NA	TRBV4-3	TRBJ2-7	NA	TGCGCCAGCAGCCAAGACCGGTTTTACGAGCAGTACTTC	CASSQDRFYEQYF
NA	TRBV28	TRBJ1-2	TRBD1	TGTGCCAGCAGTTTATGGAGGCAGGGGGGCGCTATAGGCTACACCTTC	CASSLWRQGGAIGYTF
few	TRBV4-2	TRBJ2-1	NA	TGTGCCAGCAGCCAAGAGGGCCAAAGCCCCCACAATGAGCAGTTCTTC	CASSQEGQSPHNEQFF
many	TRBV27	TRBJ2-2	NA	TGTGCCAGCAGTACCGACCGACTCAGACTAGGGAACACCGGGGAGCTGTTTTTT	CASSTDRLRLGNTGELFF
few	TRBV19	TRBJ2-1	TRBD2	TGTGCCAGTAGTATACGACTAGCGGGATTCTCCGATGAGCAGTTCTTC	CASSIRLAGFSDEQFF
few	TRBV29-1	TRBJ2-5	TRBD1	TGCAGCGTTGAAGAGGGAGGGATAGGGACAGGGGTTTTTGAGACCCAGTACTTC	CSVEEGGIGTGVFETQYF
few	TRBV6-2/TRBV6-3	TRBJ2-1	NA	TGTGCCAGCACTACCATACGTGGGACATATTCTTACAATGAGCAGTTCTTC	CASTTIRGTYSYNEQFF
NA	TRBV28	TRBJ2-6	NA	TGTGCCAGCAGTTTTGGGGACGACTCTGGGGCCAACGTCCTGACTTTC	CASSFGDDSGANVLTF
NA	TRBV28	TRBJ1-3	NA	TGTGCCAGCAGCCACACTCTACCGATCTCTGGAAACACCATATATTTT	CASSHTLPISGNTIYF
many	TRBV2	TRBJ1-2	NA	TGTGCCAGCAGGCTCGAGACCTATGGCTACACCTTC	CASRLETYGYTF
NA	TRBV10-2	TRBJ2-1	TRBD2	TGCGCCAGTGGCAGCGGGGCCTACAATGAGCAGTTCTTC	CASGSGAYNEQFF
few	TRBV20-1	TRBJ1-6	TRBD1	TGCAGTGCTAGGACGACAGGGGGCTATAATTCACCCCTCCACTTT	CSARTTGGYNSPLHF
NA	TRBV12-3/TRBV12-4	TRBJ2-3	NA	TGTGCCAGCAGTTTTGCGGCCTCAGATACGCAGTATTTT	CASSFAASDTQYF
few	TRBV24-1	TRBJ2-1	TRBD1	TGTGCCACAAGGGACAGGGTTGAGCAGTTCTTC	CATRDRVEQFF
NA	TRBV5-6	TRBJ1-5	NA	TGTGCCAGCAGCTTGGCTGGGCAGCCCCAGCATTTT	CASSLAGQPQHF
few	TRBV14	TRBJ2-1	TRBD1	TGTGCCAGCAGCCACCCAGGGGGCGGTGAGCAGTTCTTC	CASSHPGGGEQFF
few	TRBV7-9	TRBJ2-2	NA	TGTGCCAGCAGCTTAGTTTCGGTTGTGAGCACCGGGGAGCTGTTTTTT	CASSLVSVVSTGELFF
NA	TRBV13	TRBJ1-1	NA	TGTGCCAGCAACCTTAAAGCAGATAACACTGAAGCTTTCTTT	CASNLKADNTEAFF
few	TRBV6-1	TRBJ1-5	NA	TGTGCCAGCACTTCTAGCAATCAGCCCCAGCATTTT	CASTSSNQPQHF
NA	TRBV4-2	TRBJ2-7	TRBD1	TGTGCCAGCAGCCAAGACCCCCAGGGGACAGTATCCTACGAGCAGTACTTC	CASSQDPQGTVSYEQYF
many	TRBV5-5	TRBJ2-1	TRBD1	TGTGCCAGCAGCTTGGTCCCGGGACAGGGGGGTACTCGGCCCTACAATGAGCAGTTCTTC	CASSLVPGQGGTRPYNEQFF
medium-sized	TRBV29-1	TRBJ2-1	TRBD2	TGCAGCGCTTTATCCGGGACTAGGGCCTTAGGGGAGCAGTTCTTC	CSALSGTRALGEQFF
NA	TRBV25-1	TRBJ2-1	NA	TGTGCCAGCAGTGGGGCCCCCGGCGAGGCGGTCCATGAGCAGTTCTTC	CASSGAPGEAVHEQFF
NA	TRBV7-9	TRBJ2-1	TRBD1	TGTGCCAGCAGCTCACTACCCGGACAGGGGTCCGACAATGAGCAGTTCTTC	CASSSLPGQGSDNEQFF
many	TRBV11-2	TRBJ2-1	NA	TGTGCCAGCGACGACGCCAGCTCCTACAATGAGCAGTTCTTC	CASDDASSYNEQFF
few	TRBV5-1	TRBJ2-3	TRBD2	TGCGCCAGCAGCTCAATTAGCGGGATTACAGATACGCAGTATTTT	CASSSISGITDTQYF
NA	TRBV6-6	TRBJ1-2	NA	TGTGCCAGCGAACCGCCCGGGACGGAGGGCTACACCTTC	CASEPPGTEGYTF
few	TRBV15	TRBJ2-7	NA	TGTGCCACCAGCAGAGAGAGGGGGTGGGGCTACGAGCAGTACTTC	CATSRERGWGYEQYF
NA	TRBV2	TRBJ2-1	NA	TGTGCCAGCAGTGAAGTTGGGACACCCCCTGGCAATGAGCAGTTCTTC	CASSEVGTPPGNEQFF
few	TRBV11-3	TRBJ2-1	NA	TGTGCCAGCAGCGCGCCAAACGTAGACAATGGTGAGCAGTTCTTC	CASSAPNVDNGEQFF
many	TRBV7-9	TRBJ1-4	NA	TGTGCCAGCAGACCTGACAGGAGCGATGAAAAACTGTTTTTT	CASRPDRSDEKLFF
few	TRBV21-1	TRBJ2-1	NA	TGTGCCAGCAGCAAGTATCGGGGGAGTGCTGTTTTAGGGCAGTTCTTC	CASSKYRGSAVLGQFF
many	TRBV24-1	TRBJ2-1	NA	TGTGCCACCAGTGATCCGGGACGCGTAGGATATGAGCAGTTCTTC	CATSDPGRVGYEQFF
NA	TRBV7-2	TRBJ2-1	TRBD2	TGTGCCAGCAGAGATAGCGGGTACAGCAATGAGCAGTTCTTC	CASRDSGYSNEQFF